This TCR beta chain was recovered during a study of T-cell reconstitution after alpha-beta-depleted transplantation in children. Points from the study as a whole: Newly produced T cells mostly provided counts and TCRbeta diversity after one year, as hyperexpanded clones declined. High day-60 TCRbeta diversity in some patients came from surviving recipient T cells and thymic progenitors. Two months or so post-transplant, alpha-beta T cells reportedly derived from several hundred expanded graft clones.

The V gene's germline CDR1 is MDHEN and CDR2 SYDVKM. The CDR3 extends over 14 amino acids. The V end was cut by 3 bases, the J end by 2 bases, with 9 bases between. The TCRbeta library incorporated unique molecular identifiers. One entry per CDR3 protein results from TCRdb running MiXCR on the PCR reads. In the table there are nearly 350,000 distinct CDR3 sequences, roughly 17% of which are singletons. The table lists this clonotype with a few counts. Its antigen remains unidentified. This rearrangement joins TRBV28 to TRBJ2-3; either TRBD1 or TRBD2 may supply D (5 bases each). The material sequenced was PBMCs, mostly from graft donor cells, taken 360 days after TCRalphabeta/CD19-depleted stem cell transplant. This TCR derives from a male patient aged 2-15 years who had a stem cell transplant for acute lymphoblastic leukemia, so the T cells may come from the graft donor. CDR3 residues: CASSFVGTTDTQYF. CDR3 DNA: TGTGCCAGCAGTTTTGTGGGGACCACAGATACGCAGTATTTT.